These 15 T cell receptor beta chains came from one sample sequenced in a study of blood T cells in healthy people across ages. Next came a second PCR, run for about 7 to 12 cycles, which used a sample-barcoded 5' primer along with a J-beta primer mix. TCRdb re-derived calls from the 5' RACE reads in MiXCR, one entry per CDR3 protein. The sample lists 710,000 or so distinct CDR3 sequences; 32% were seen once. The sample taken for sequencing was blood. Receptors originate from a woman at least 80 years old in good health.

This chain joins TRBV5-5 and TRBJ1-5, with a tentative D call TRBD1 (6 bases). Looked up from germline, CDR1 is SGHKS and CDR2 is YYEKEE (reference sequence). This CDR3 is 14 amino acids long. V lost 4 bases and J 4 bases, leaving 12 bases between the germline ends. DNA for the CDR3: TGTGCCAGCAGCGGGGGCAACAATAATCAGCCCCAGCATTTT. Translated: CASSGGNNNQPQHF. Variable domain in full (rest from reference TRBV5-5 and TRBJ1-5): DAGVTQSPTHLIKTRGQQVTLRCSPISGHKSVSWYQQVLGQGPQFIFQYYEKEERGRGNFPDRFSARQFPNYSSELNVNALLLGDSALYLCASSGGNNNQPQHFGDGTRLSIL.

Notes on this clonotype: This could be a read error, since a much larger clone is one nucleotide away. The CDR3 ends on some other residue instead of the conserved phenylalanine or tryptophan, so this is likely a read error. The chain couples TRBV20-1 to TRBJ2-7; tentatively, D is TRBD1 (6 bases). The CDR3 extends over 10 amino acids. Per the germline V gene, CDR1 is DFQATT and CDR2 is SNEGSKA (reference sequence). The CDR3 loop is CSGTTYEQYL. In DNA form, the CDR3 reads TGCTCCGGGACAACCTACGAGCAGTACTTA.

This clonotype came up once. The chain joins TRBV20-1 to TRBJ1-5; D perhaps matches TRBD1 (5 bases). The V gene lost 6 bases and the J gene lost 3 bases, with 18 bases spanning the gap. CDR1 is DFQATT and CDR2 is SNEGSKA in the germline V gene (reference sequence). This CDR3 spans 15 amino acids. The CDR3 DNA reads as TGCAGTGCCCCACGGCAGGGTGAACTCAATCAGCCCCAGCATTTT. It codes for CSAPRQGELNQPQHF.

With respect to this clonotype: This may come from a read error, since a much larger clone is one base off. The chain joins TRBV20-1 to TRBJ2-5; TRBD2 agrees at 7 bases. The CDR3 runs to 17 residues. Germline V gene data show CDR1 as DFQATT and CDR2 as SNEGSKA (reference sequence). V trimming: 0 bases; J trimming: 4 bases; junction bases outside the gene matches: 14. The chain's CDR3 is CSARDFREEGYRETQYF. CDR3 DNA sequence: TGCAGTGCTAGAGATTTTCGGGAGGAGGGGTACCGAGAGACCCAGTACTTC.

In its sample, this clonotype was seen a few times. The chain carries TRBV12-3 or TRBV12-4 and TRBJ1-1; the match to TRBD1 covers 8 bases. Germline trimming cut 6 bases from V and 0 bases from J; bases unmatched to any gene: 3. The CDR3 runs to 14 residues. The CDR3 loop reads CASRGQAMNTEAFF. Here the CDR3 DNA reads TGTGCCAGCAGGGGACAGGCCATGAACACTGAAGCTTTCTTT.

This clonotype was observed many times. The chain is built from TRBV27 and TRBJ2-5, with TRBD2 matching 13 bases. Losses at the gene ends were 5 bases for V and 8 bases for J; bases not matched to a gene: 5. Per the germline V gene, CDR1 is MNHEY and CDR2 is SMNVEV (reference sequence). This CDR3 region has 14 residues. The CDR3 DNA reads TGTGCCAGCAGTGGCGGACTAGCGGGGGATACCCAGTACTTC. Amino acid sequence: CASSGGLAGDTQYF.

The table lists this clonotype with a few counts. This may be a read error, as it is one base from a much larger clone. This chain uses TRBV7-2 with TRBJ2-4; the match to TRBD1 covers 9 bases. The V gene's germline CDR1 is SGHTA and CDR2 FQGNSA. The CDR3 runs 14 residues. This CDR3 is CASSKDRGGDIRYF. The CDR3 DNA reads TGTGCCAGCAGTAAGGACAGGGGAGGGGACATTCGGTACTTC.

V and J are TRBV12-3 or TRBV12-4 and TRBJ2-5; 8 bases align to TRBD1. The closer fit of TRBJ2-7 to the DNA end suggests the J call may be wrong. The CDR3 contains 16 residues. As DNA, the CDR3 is TGTGCCAGCAGTCGGGACAGGCCACTCTCCGCCTACGAGCAGTACTTC. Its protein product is CASSRDRPLSAYEQYF.

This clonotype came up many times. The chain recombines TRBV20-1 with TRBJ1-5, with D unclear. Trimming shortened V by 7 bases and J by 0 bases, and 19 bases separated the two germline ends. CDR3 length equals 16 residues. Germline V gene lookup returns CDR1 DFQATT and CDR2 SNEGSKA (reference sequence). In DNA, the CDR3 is TGCAGTGTCCGTCCAGCGGCGGCTTATAGCAATCAGCCCCAGCATTTT. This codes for CSVRPAAAYSNQPQHF.

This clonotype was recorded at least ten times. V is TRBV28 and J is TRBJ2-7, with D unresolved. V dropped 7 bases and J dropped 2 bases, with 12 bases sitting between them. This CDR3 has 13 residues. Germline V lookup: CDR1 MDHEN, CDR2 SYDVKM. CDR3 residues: CASIRMLPYEQYF. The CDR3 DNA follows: TGTGCCAGCATTAGAATGCTTCCCTACGAGCAGTACTTC. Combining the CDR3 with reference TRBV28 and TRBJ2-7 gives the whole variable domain DVKVTQSSRYLVKRTGEKVFLECVQDMDHENMFWYRQDPGLGLRLIYFSYDVKMKEKGDIPEGYSVSREKKERFSLILESASTNQTSMYLCASIRMLPYEQYFGPGTRLTVT.

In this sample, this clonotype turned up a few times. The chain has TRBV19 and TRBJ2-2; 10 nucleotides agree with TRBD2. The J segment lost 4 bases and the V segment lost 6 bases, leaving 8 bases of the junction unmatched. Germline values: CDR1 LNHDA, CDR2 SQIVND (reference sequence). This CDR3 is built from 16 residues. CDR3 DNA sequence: TGTGCCAGTAGGCAGGACAGCGGGGGGGCCACCGGGGAGCTGTTTTTT. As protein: CASRQDSGGATGELFF.

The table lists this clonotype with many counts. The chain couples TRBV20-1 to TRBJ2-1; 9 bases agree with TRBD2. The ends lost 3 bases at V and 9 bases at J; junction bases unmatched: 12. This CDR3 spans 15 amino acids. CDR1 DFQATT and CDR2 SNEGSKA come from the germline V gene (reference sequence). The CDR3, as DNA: TGCAGTGCTAGTGTGACTAGCGGACGCCGCGGTGAGCAGTTCTTC. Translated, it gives CSASVTSGRRGEQFF.

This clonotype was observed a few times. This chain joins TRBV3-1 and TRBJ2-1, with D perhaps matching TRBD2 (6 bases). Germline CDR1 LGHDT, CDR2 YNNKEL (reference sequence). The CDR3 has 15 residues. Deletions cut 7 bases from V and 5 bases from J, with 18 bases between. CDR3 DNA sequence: TGTGCCAGCACCTACTGGGGGGACTCAAACAATGAGCAGTTCTTC. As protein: CASTYWGDSNNEQFF.

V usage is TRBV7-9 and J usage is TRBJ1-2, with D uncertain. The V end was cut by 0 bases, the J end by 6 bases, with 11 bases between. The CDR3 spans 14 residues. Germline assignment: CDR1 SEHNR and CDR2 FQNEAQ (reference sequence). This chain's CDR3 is CASSLASQSHGYTF. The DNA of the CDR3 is TGTGCCAGCAGCTTAGCGTCACAGTCGCATGGCTACACCTTC. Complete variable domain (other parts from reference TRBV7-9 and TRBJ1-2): DTGVSQNPRHKITKRGQNVTFRCDPISEHNRLYWYRQTLGQGPEFLTYFQNEAQLEKSRLLSDRFSAERPKGSFSTLEIQRTEQGDSAMYLCASSLASQSHGYTFGSGTRLTVV.

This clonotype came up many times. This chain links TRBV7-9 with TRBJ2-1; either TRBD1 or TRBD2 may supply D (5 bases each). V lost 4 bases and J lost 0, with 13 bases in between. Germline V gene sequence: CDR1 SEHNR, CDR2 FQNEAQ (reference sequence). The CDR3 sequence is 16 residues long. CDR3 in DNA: TGTGCCAGCAGCTCAGGGACCTCCGACTCCTACAATGAGCAGTTCTTC. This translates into CASSSGTSDSYNEQFF.